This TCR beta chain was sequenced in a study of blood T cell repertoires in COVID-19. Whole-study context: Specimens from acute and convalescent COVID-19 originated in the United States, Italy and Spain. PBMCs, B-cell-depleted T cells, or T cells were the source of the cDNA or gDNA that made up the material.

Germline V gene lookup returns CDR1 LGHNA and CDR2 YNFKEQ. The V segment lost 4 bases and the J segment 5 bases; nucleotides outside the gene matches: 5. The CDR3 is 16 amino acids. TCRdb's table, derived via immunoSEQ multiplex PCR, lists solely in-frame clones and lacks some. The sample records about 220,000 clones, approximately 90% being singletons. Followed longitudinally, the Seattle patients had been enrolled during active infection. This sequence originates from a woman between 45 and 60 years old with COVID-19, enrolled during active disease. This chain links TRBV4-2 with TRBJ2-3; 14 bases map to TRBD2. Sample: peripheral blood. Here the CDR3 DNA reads TGTGCCAGCAGCCCCAGACTAGCGGGGGGGCAAGATACGCAGTATTTT. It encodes CASSPRLAGGQDTQYF.